Listed here are 15 T cell receptor beta chains from one sample, sequenced in a study of T cells in Graves' hyperthyroidism and ophthalmopathy. The investigators amplified TCR beta CDR3 regions from RNA transcripts. When the TCR CDR3 underwent first-round RT-PCR, the HTBI primer set was used. In TCRdb, the multiplex PCR reads were re-called with MiXCR into one record per CDR3 protein. Here the sample spans hundreds of thousands of distinct CDR3 sequences, approximately 17% being singletons. Source material: blood. The source of these receptors is a woman in her late teens or twenties with Graves' ophthalmopathy.

The rearrangement links TRBV28 to TRBJ2-1; 8 positions match TRBD1. In germline, CDR1 is MDHEN, CDR2 SYDVKM. The CDR3 contains 16 residues. J gave up 10 bases and V 3 bases, and 14 bases lay outside the gene matches. For the CDR3, the DNA is TGTGCCAGCAGTTTGATTGGGTGGACAGGGACGAGCGAGCAGTTCTTC. Its protein product is CASSLIGWTGTSEQFF. The full variable domain, in which reference TRBV28 and TRBJ2-1 provide the parts outside the CDR3, is DVKVTQSSRYLVKRTGEKVFLECVQDMDHENMFWYRQDPGLGLRLIYFSYDVKMKEKGDIPEGYSVSREKKERFSLILESASTNQTSMYLCASSLIGWTGTSEQFFGPGTRLTVL.

The sample holds many counts of this clonotype. V gene TRBV6-1 combines with J gene TRBJ2-1; 11 nucleotides agree with TRBD2. The ends lost 4 bases at V and 6 bases at J; junction bases unmatched: 5. Germline CDR1 and CDR2: MNHNS and SASEGT. The CDR3 is 15 amino acids. This CDR3 reads CASSVLAGEGNEQFF. DNA for the CDR3: TGTGCCAGCAGTGTACTAGCGGGAGAGGGCAATGAGCAGTTCTTC.

There are a few counts of this clonotype. V is TRBV15 and J is TRBJ2-7; no clear D. The V and J ends lost 0 bases and 0 bases respectively, with 12 bases between them. The length of the CDR3 is 16 residues. Germline assignment: CDR1 LNHNV and CDR2 YYDKDF (reference sequence). CDR3 residues: CATSRDLQRSSYEQYF. As DNA, the CDR3 is TGTGCCACCAGCAGAGATCTACAGAGGAGCTCCTACGAGCAGTACTTC.

This clonotype came up a few times. This chain links TRBV5-1 with TRBJ1-2; D gene unclear. V lost 0 bases and J lost 7, with 10 bases in between. CDR3 size: 13 residues. CDR1 and CDR2 (germline): SGHRS, YFSETQ. The CDR3 sequence: CASSLDRSLGYTF. The DNA for the CDR3 is TGCGCCAGCAGCTTGGATCGCAGTCTTGGCTACACCTTC.

This clonotype came up many times. The chain links TRBV11-1 to TRBJ2-5; TRBD1 might be the D (6 bases). The CDR3 is made up of 14 amino acids. CDR1 is SGHAT, CDR2 FQDESV, per germline (reference sequence). V was pared by 5 bases and J by 5 bases, with 15 bases between. CDR3 sequence: CASSPTGLGETQYF. The CDR3 DNA reads as TGTGCCAGCAGCCCCACAGGGCTGGGGGAGACCCAGTACTTC.

The sample holds many counts of this clonotype. The chain employs TRBV20-1 and TRBJ2-3; D is undetermined. Germline CDR1 DFQATT, CDR2 SNEGSKA (reference sequence). V gave up 6 bases and J gave up 1 base, with 11 bases separating them. This CDR3 is 13 amino acids long. The CDR3 loop reads CSAPLGGTDTQYF. DNA for the CDR3: TGCAGTGCCCCACTCGGCGGCACAGATACGCAGTATTTT.

On this clonotype: A much larger clone is a single base away; this may be a read error. Likely a read error: the CDR3 ends without its conserved phenylalanine or tryptophan. The chain is built from TRBV27 and TRBJ2-2; 8 positions match TRBD2. The CDR3 contains 16 residues. Germline CDR1 and CDR2: MNHEY and SMNVEV (reference sequence). V trimming: 6 bases; J trimming: 6 bases; junction bases outside the gene matches: 12. The CDR3 reads CASRLTSGVRSGELFS. In nucleotides, the CDR3 is TGTGCCAGCAGGCTAACTAGCGGCGTTCGGTCCGGGGAGCTGTTTTCT.

This clonotype occurred a few times. This sequence joins TRBV28 and TRBJ1-3; 7 nucleotides match TRBD1. The CDR3 contains 14 residues. V lost 6 bases, J lost 9 bases, and 11 bases stayed unmatched. Germline assignment: CDR1 MDHEN and CDR2 SYDVKM. As DNA, the CDR3 is TGTGCCAGCAGCCGACCTCAGGGGGTGGGCACCATATATTTT. Its protein product is CASSRPQGVGTIYF.

This clonotype was seen at least ten times. In DNA form, the CDR3 reads TGTGCCAGCAGCTTAGACAGAAAGTATGGCTACACCTTC. It translates to CASSLDRKYGYTF. The rearrangement links TRBV7-2 to TRBJ1-2; no reliable D call. Germline-derived CDR1 and CDR2 are SGHTA and FQGNSA. The CDR3 is 13 residues long. Trimming left V 1 base short and J 5 bases short, with 8 bases between.

Only one count was recorded for this clonotype. The chain has TRBV2 and TRBJ2-1; a possible D gene is TRBD2 (7 bases). The germline V gene has CDR1 SNHLY and CDR2 FYNNEI. V gave up 8 bases and J gave up 4 bases, with 24 bases separating them. The CDR3 runs to 17 residues. CDR3 region: CASPKGGVGLGYNEQFF. DNA for the CDR3: TGTGCCAGCCCTAAGGGGGGGGTTGGACTAGGGTACAATGAGCAGTTCTTC.

The chain carries TRBV29-1 and TRBJ2-5; TRBD2 agrees at 13 bases. V gave up 3 bases and J gave up 5 bases; unmatched junction bases: 9. Germline values: CDR1 SQVTM, CDR2 ANQGSEA. The CDR3 sequence is 16 residues long. The CDR3 bases are TGCAGCGTTGACCCCGGACTAGCGGGAGAAAGGGAGACCCAGTACTTC. Translated, it gives CSVDPGLAGERETQYF.

This clonotype was counted ten times or more. This chain uses TRBV28 with TRBJ1-5; unclear D gene. The CDR3 is made up of 12 amino acids. Germline V gene lookup returns CDR1 MDHEN and CDR2 SYDVKM. The V end lost 5 bases, the J end lost 4 bases, and 6 bases lay between the germline ends. The CDR3 here is CASSQRNQPQHF. In nucleotides, the CDR3 is TGTGCCAGCAGTCAGCGTAATCAGCCCCAGCATTTT.

A few counts support this clonotype. V usage is TRBV28 and J usage is TRBJ2-5; D may be TRBD2 (5 bases). The ends were cut back, 4 bases at V and 5 bases at J, with 14 bases in the middle. The CDR3 is 14 amino acids. The germline V gene has CDR1 MDHEN and CDR2 SYDVKM. As DNA, the CDR3 is TGTGCCAGCAGTTATGACGCGGGCACGGAGACCCAGTACTTC. Translating gives CASSYDAGTETQYF.

This clonotype is a singleton in its sample. V gene TRBV11-2 combines with J gene TRBJ1-1, with D possibly TRBD1 on 6 matching bases. Germline V gene data show CDR1 as SGHAT and CDR2 as FQNNGV. The CDR3 is made up of 15 amino acids. Trimming removed 2 bases at V and 5 bases at J, with 15 bases between. The CDR3 region is CASSLFGRGGTEAFF. The CDR3 DNA sequence: TGTGCCAGCAGCTTATTCGGCAGGGGTGGGACTGAAGCTTTCTTT.

This clonotype showed up just a few times. The genes are TRBV9 and TRBJ2-2; 10 bases are shared with TRBD2. The germline gives CDR1 SGDLS, CDR2 YYNGEE. The CDR3 has 16 residues. V gave up 6 bases and J gave up 7 bases; unmatched junction bases: 12. This chain's CDR3 is CASKSFSGRLGGELFF. CDR3 DNA sequence: TGTGCCAGCAAGAGCTTTAGCGGGAGGTTAGGCGGGGAGCTGTTTTTT.